This T cell receptor (beta chain) was captured in a study of OX40 agonist ivuxolimab in advanced cancers. The CDR3 is made up of 14 amino acids. Germline V gives CDR1 SEHNR, CDR2 FQNEAQ (reference sequence). The V and J ends lost 5 bases and 2 bases, in that order; junction bases with no gene match: 5. Sequencing was performed with immunoSEQ multiplex PCR; in TCRdb, only in-frame clones are kept and a portion is missing. Here the sample spans over 15,000 clones, 84% being singletons. Source: CD4+ or CD8+ T cells sorted from blood, taken in a trial of the OX40 agonist ivuxolimab. The clonotype originates from an adult with an advanced solid tumor such as melanoma, head and neck, liver or kidney cancer. This sequence joins TRBV7-9 and TRBJ2-7, with 8 bases matching TRBD1. The CDR3 protein is CASSQYRGAYEQYF. CDR3 coding DNA: TGTGCCAGCAGCCAGTACAGGGGGGCCTACGAGCAGTACTTC.